This is a list of T cell receptor beta chains from one sample in a study of T cells in Graves' hyperthyroidism and ophthalmopathy. One entry per CDR3 protein, called by TCRdb with MiXCR from the multiplex PCR reads. The table lists about 360,000 distinct CDR3 sequences, around 13% of them singletons. Input material: blood. These receptors were collected from a woman younger than 35 with Graves' hyperthyroidism. CDR3s include the opening cysteine and the closing phenylalanine or tryptophan. The order of the fields is D gene, clone size, J gene, V gene, CDR3 protein, CDR3 DNA. A D gene is named only where the DNA matches it firmly. Clone size is stated in some rows and not others, as once, few, many or a class when expanded.

D: TRBD1
size: many
J: TRBJ2-7
V: TRBV12-3/TRBV12-4
CDR3: CASSFRTGLYEQYF
DNA: TGTGCCAGCAGTTTTCGGACAGGGTTGTACGAGCAGTACTTC

D: TRBD2
size: .
J: TRBJ2-7
V: TRBV27
CDR3: CASSFAASGYYEQYF
DNA: TGTGCCAGCAGTTTCGCGGCTAGCGGATACTACGAGCAGTACTTC

D: TRBD2
size: many
J: TRBJ2-5
V: TRBV12-3/TRBV12-4
CDR3: CASSLEGLAGGGETQYF
DNA: TGTGCCAGCAGTTTAGAAGGCCTAGCGGGGGGGGGAGAGACCCAGTACTTC

D: .
size: many
J: TRBJ1-1
V: TRBV18
CDR3: CASSPQDNLNTEAFF
DNA: TGTGCCAGCTCACCACAGGACAACCTGAACACTGAAGCTTTCTTT

D: .
size: many
J: TRBJ1-3
V: TRBV12-3/TRBV12-4
CDR3: CASSLPPGNTIYF
DNA: TGTGCCAGCAGTTTACCCCCTGGAAACACCATATATTTT

D: .
size: many
J: TRBJ2-1
V: TRBV7-9
CDR3: CASSLGSREQFF
DNA: TGTGCCAGCAGCTTAGGTTCTCGAGAGCAGTTCTTC

D: TRBD2
size: many
J: TRBJ2-1
V: TRBV20-1
CDR3: CSAPLLAGGVEQFF
DNA: TGCAGTGCTCCCCTACTAGCGGGAGGAGTGGAGCAGTTCTTC

D: .
size: few
J: TRBJ2-1
V: TRBV4-1
CDR3: CASKGTYNEQFF
DNA: TGCGCCAGTAAAGGTACCTACAATGAGCAGTTCTTC

D: .
size: many
J: TRBJ2-5
V: TRBV12-3/TRBV12-4
CDR3: CASSWTQETQYF
DNA: TGTGCCAGCAGTTGGACACAAGAGACCCAGTACTTC

D: TRBD1
size: many
J: TRBJ2-7
V: TRBV3-1
CDR3: CASSRRQGGFSYEQYF
DNA: TGTGCCAGCAGCCGCCGACAGGGGGGTTTCTCCTACGAGCAGTACTTC

D: .
size: many
J: TRBJ2-2
V: TRBV14
CDR3: CASSQDYGTGTGELFF
DNA: TGTGCCAGCAGCCAAGATTACGGGACCGGCACCGGGGAGCTGTTTTTT

D: TRBD2
size: many
J: TRBJ2-3
V: TRBV7-6
CDR3: CASSPSGSPDTQYF
DNA: TGTGCCAGCAGCCCTAGCGGGAGTCCAGATACGCAGTATTTT

D: .
size: many
J: TRBJ2-7
V: TRBV30
CDR3: CAWSVGGPSYEQYF
DNA: TGTGCCTGGAGTGTTGGAGGCCCTTCCTACGAGCAGTACTTC

D: .
size: many
J: TRBJ2-1
V: TRBV12-3/TRBV12-4
CDR3: CASSLMVGEIGFMGSSEQFF
DNA: TGTGCCAGCAGTTTAATGGTGGGGGAGATAGGATTTATGGGCAGTAGTGAGCAGTTCTTC

D: TRBD2
size: few
J: TRBJ2-1
V: TRBV9
CDR3: CASSAPTSGGASYNEQFF
DNA: TGTGCCAGCAGCGCCCCTACTAGCGGGGGGGCTTCCTACAATGAGCAGTTCTTC

D: TRBD1
size: many
J: TRBJ2-7
V: TRBV5-4
CDR3: CASSPRQGYEQYF
DNA: TGTGCCAGCAGTCCACGACAGGGATACGAGCAGTACTTC

D: .
size: many
J: TRBJ2-7
V: TRBV4-3
CDR3: CASSQGTANYEQYF
DNA: TGCGCCAGCAGCCAAGGAACAGCGAACTACGAGCAGTACTTC

D: .
size: many
J: TRBJ2-1
V: TRBV29-1
CDR3: CSVEEHPTGINEQFF
DNA: TGCAGCGTTGAAGAGCACCCAACAGGGATCAATGAGCAGTTCTTC

D: .
size: many
J: TRBJ1-5
V: TRBV28
CDR3: CASSSSGGVNQPQHF
DNA: TGTGCCAGCAGTTCCAGCGGGGGGGTCAATCAGCCCCAGCATTTT

D: .
size: few
J: TRBJ1-5
V: TRBV5-1
CDR3: CASSLEATLRNQPQHF
DNA: TGCGCCAGCAGCTTGGAGGCGACGCTTAGGAATCAGCCCCAGCATTTT

D: .
size: few
J: TRBJ2-7
V: TRBV14
CDR3: CASSQVQSSYEQYF
DNA: TGTGCCAGCAGCCAGGTTCAGTCGTCCTACGAGCAGTACTTC

D: .
size: .
J: TRBJ1-1
V: TRBV20-1
CDR3: CSATGGSPNTEAFF
DNA: TGCAGTGCTACTGGGGGGTCCCCGAACACTGAAGCTTTCTTT

D: TRBD2
size: many
J: TRBJ2-3
V: TRBV4-3
CDR3: CASSPGTRQDTQYF
DNA: TGCGCCAGCAGCCCCGGGACTAGGCAAGATACGCAGTATTTT

D: .
size: many
J: TRBJ1-1
V: TRBV5-1
CDR3: CASSLELSQGRPTEAFF
DNA: TGCGCCAGCAGCTTGGAGCTATCGCAGGGGCGTCCGACTGAAGCTTTCTTT

D: TRBD1
size: many
J: TRBJ2-5
V: TRBV28
CDR3: CASSLDRVIQETQYF
DNA: TGTGCCAGCAGCCTGGACAGGGTTATACAAGAGACCCAGTACTTC

D: TRBD2
size: many
J: TRBJ2-1
V: TRBV6-1
CDR3: CASSSTGTSGYNEQFF
DNA: TGTGCCAGCAGTTCCACCGGGACTAGCGGCTACAATGAGCAGTTCTTC

D: .
size: many
J: TRBJ1-2
V: TRBV19
CDR3: CASKQGVDYGYTF
DNA: TGTGCCAGCAAACAGGGAGTTGACTATGGCTACACCTTC

D: .
size: many
J: TRBJ2-1
V: TRBV6-1
CDR3: CASRGFSYNEQFF
DNA: TGTGCCAGTCGGGGATTCTCCTACAATGAGCAGTTCTTC

D: TRBD1
size: .
J: TRBJ1-4
V: TRBV27
CDR3: CASSLAGTGSEKLFF
DNA: TGTGCCAGCAGTTTAGCCGGGACAGGGTCTGAAAAACTGTTTTTT

D: TRBD2
size: .
J: TRBJ2-7
V: TRBV11-1
CDR3: CASSLTSGGYEQYF
DNA: TGTGCCAGCAGCTTAACTAGCGGGGGCTACGAGCAGTACTTC